This T cell receptor beta chain is from a study of cytomegalovirus exposure and HLA in healthy donors. The repertoire was sequenced with immunoSEQ multiplex PCR; TCRdb's copy has only in-frame clones and lacks some. This sample yields 120,000 or so clones, of which about nine tenths are seen a single time; approximately 1.9% belongs to the top ten. CDR3 length: 14 residues. V was clipped by 6 bases and J by 1 base; unmatched bases: 5. Germline-derived CDR1 and CDR2 are SGHRS and YFSETQ. The sequenced material came from PBMCs. The chain joins TRBV5-1 to TRBJ1-1, with 8 bases matching TRBD1. The receptor was derived from a woman between 18 and 30 years old in good health and CMV-seronegative. In DNA form, the CDR3 reads TGCGCCAGCAACTACGGACAGGGGAACACTGAAGCTTTCTTT. Its protein is CASNYGQGNTEAFF. The full variable domain, its missing parts supplied by reference TRBV5-1 and TRBJ1-1, is KAGVTQTPRYLIKTRGQQVTLSCSPISGHRSVSWYQQTPGQGLQFLFEYFSETQRNKGNFPGRFSGRQFSNSRSEMNVSTLELGDSALYLCASNYGQGNTEAFFGQGTRLTVV.